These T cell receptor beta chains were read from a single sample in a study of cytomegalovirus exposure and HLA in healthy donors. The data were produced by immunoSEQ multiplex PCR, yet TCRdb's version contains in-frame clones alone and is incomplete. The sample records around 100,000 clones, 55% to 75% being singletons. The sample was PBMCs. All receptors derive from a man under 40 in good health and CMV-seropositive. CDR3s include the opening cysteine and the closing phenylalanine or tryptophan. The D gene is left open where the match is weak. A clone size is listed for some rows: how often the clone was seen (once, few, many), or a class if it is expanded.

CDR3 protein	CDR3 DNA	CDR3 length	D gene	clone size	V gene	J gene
CASRHGEGYGYTF	TGTGCCAGCAGGCACGGAGAAGGATATGGCTACACCTTC	13	-	few	TRBV2	TRBJ1-2
CASSPLPGMNTGELFF	TGTGCCAGCAGCCCCCTCCCGGGAATGAACACCGGGGAGCTGTTTTTT	16	-	few	TRBV9	TRBJ2-2
CASSVTPSGRGGGELFF	TGTGCCAGCAGCGTAACCCCATCTGGGCGGGGGGGCGGGGAGCTGTTTTTT	17	TRBD2	-	TRBV9	TRBJ2-2
CASSIDSLEQFF	TGTGCCAGCAGCATAGACAGTCTTGAGCAGTTCTTC	12	-	-	TRBV5-4	TRBJ2-1
CASSLVGLSGYTF	TGCGCCAGCAGCTTGGTGGGGCTTAGTGGCTACACCTTC	13	-	-	TRBV5-1	TRBJ1-2
CASSKAEDRGPAYTYEQYF	TGTGCCAGCAGCAAAGCTGAGGACAGGGGACCTGCTTACACCTACGAGCAGTACTTC	19	-	-	TRBV21-1	TRBJ2-7
CASGGASGGEQYF	TGTGCCAGCGGCGGGGCTTCAGGGGGCGAGCAGTACTTC	13	-	-	TRBV7-9	TRBJ2-7
CASSLRQGVYNEQFF	TGCGCCAGCAGCTTGAGGCAGGGGGTTTACAATGAGCAGTTCTTC	15	TRBD1	-	TRBV5-1	TRBJ2-1
CASSSPGQGDEQFF	TGCGCCAGCAGCTCCCCGGGACAGGGTGATGAGCAGTTCTTC	14	TRBD1	-	TRBV5-1	TRBJ2-1
CASSPRDYIQETQYF	TGCGCCAGCAGCCCCCGGGACTACATTCAAGAGACCCAGTACTTC	15	TRBD2	-	TRBV4-1	TRBJ2-5
CASSLAPGGYNTIYF	TGTGCCAGCAGCTTAGCCCCAGGGGGCTATAACACCATATATTTT	15	TRBD1	-	TRBV11-2	TRBJ1-3
CASSQEGWGGTNTGELFF	TGTGCCAGCAGCCAAGAAGGTTGGGGGGGGACCAACACCGGGGAGCTGTTTTTT	18	TRBD2	-	TRBV14	TRBJ2-2
CAPRRSARAFEGYTF	TGTGCCCCCCGTCGGTCGGCCAGGGCTTTTGAGGGCTACACCTTC	15	-	-	TRBV19	TRBJ1-2
CSVSTGEAFF	TGCAGCGTTTCGACAGGGGAAGCTTTCTTT	10	TRBD1	-	TRBV29-1	TRBJ1-1
CASSPEGGSYNSPLHF	TGTGCCAGCAGCCCTGAGGGAGGCTCCTATAATTCACCCCTCCACTTT	16	-	few	TRBV6-4	TRBJ1-6
CASSSLRGGGRNIQYF	TGTGCCAGCAGTTCCCTGAGGGGGGGTGGGAGAAACATTCAGTACTTC	16	-	-	TRBV6-5	TRBJ2-4
CASSLEPKPGYTF	TGTGCCAGCAGCTTAGAGCCAAAACCTGGCTACACCTTC	13	-	-	TRBV7-9	TRBJ1-2
CASSLGPSGVYNEQFF	TGCGCCAGCAGCTTGGGGCCTAGCGGTGTCTACAATGAGCAGTTCTTC	16	TRBD2	-	TRBV5-1	TRBJ2-1
CASSTVGLGNYGYTF	TGTGCCAGCAGTACAGTGGGACTAGGGAACTATGGCTACACCTTC	15	-	-	TRBV6-6	TRBJ1-2
CASSPPGGAEAFF	TGTGCCAGCAGCCCACCCGGGGGTGCTGAAGCTTTCTTT	13	-	few	TRBV5-1	TRBJ1-1
CASSRGVEGEAFF	TGTGCCAGCAGCCGGGGGGTGGAGGGGGAAGCTTTCTTT	13	-	-	TRBV7-6	TRBJ1-1
CASSERQSSYEQYF	TGTGCCAGCAGTGAACGACAGAGCTCCTACGAGCAGTACTTC	14	-	few	TRBV6-5	TRBJ2-7
CASSLDGSGGETQYF	TGTGCCAGCAGCTTAGATGGATCAGGGGGAGAGACCCAGTACTTC	15	TRBD1	-	TRBV11-2	TRBJ2-5
CASNSGDNTGELFF	TGTGCCAGCAATAGCGGGGATAACACCGGGGAGCTGTTTTTT	14	TRBD2	few	TRBV25-1	TRBJ2-2
CASGGQGPTEAFF	TGTGCCAGCGGGGGACAGGGCCCCACTGAAGCTTTCTTT	13	TRBD1	-	TRBV2	TRBJ1-1
CAKNARRRPRHRNYGYTF	TGTGCCAAGAACGCCAGACGTCGCCCGAGACACCGAAACTATGGCTACACCTTC	18	-	-	TRBV12-1	TRBJ1-2
CASSLGGGGNQPQHF	TGTGCCAGCAGCTTAGGAGGGGGGGGCAATCAGCCCCAGCATTTT	15	-	-	TRBV11-3	TRBJ1-5
CASSLYRGDTEAFF	TGTGCCAGCAGTTTGTACAGGGGTGACACTGAAGCTTTCTTT	14	TRBD1	few	TRBV27	TRBJ1-1
CAWNGAGRNQPQHF	TGTGCCTGGAATGGGGCAGGGCGCAATCAGCCCCAGCATTTT	14	-	-	TRBV30	TRBJ1-5
CAISEMTGWYGYTF	TGTGCCATCAGTGAAATGACAGGGTGGTATGGCTACACCTTC	14	TRBD1	-	TRBV10-3	TRBJ1-2
CASIKKRRTYNSPLHF	TGTGCCAGCATCAAAAAACGGAGGACCTATAATTCACCCCTCCACTTT	16	-	-	TRBV6-4	TRBJ1-6